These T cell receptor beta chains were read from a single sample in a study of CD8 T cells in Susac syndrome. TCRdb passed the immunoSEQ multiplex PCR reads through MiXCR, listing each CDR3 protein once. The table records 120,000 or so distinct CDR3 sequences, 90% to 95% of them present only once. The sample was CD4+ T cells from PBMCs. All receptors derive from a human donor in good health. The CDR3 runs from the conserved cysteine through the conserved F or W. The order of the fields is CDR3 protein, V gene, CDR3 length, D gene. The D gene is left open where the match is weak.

cdr3_aa: CASSPLLPGNEQFF
v_call: TRBV7-2
cdr3_length: 14
d_call: .

cdr3_aa: CASSESPPDNYGYTF
v_call: TRBV25-1
cdr3_length: 15
d_call: .

cdr3_aa: CASRTSGGNTGELFF
v_call: TRBV2
cdr3_length: 15
d_call: TRBD2

cdr3_aa: CASSLKIQSLLGGNTEAFF
v_call: TRBV28
cdr3_length: 19
d_call: .

cdr3_aa: CASSPDRGIYEQYF
v_call: TRBV11-1
cdr3_length: 14
d_call: TRBD1

cdr3_aa: CASSDLQGWNGYTF
v_call: TRBV18
cdr3_length: 14
d_call: TRBD1

cdr3_aa: CASRRTGTYEQYF
v_call: TRBV27
cdr3_length: 13
d_call: TRBD1

cdr3_aa: CASSSSTGLAGVETQYF
v_call: TRBV5-1
cdr3_length: 17
d_call: TRBD2

cdr3_aa: CASSVAWGETDTQYF
v_call: TRBV9
cdr3_length: 15
d_call: .

cdr3_aa: CASSEGVGTGGASGANVLTF
v_call: TRBV6-1
cdr3_length: 20
d_call: TRBD1

cdr3_aa: CASSYGEGLAFYNEQFF
v_call: TRBV6-5
cdr3_length: 17
d_call: TRBD2

cdr3_aa: CASSYASGPYEQYF
v_call: TRBV11-3
cdr3_length: 14
d_call: TRBD2

cdr3_aa: CSVGSARSNEQYF
v_call: TRBV29-1
cdr3_length: 13
d_call: .

cdr3_aa: CAIRTEPPLYEQYF
v_call: TRBV10-3
cdr3_length: 14
d_call: .

cdr3_aa: CASRHRADSGELFF
v_call: TRBV27
cdr3_length: 14
d_call: .

cdr3_aa: CASSEGPPDTGELFF
v_call: TRBV2
cdr3_length: 15
d_call: .

cdr3_aa: CASSLAGLGNQPQHF
v_call: TRBV27
cdr3_length: 15
d_call: .

cdr3_aa: CASSWRETQYF
v_call: TRBV5-8
cdr3_length: 11
d_call: .

cdr3_aa: CSASPTEAFF
v_call: TRBV20-1
cdr3_length: 10
d_call: .

cdr3_aa: CASSPFSGTSYNEQFF
v_call: TRBV5-6
cdr3_length: 16
d_call: TRBD2

cdr3_aa: CASSLIREGRGNEQFF
v_call: TRBV23-1
cdr3_length: 16
d_call: TRBD2

cdr3_aa: CASSVGQSSGANVLTF
v_call: TRBV9
cdr3_length: 16
d_call: .

cdr3_aa: CASSPPDRSPLHF
v_call: TRBV18
cdr3_length: 13
d_call: .

cdr3_aa: CSVEKQGGLGLYF
v_call: TRBV29-1
cdr3_length: 13
d_call: .

cdr3_aa: CASRPLKLAGADREQFF
v_call: TRBV6-2/TRBV6-3
cdr3_length: 17
d_call: TRBD2

cdr3_aa: CASSPRGAYSSYEQYF
v_call: TRBV28
cdr3_length: 16
d_call: .